This entry is about one TCR beta chain. This entry is derived from a study of tissue T cells after allogeneic stem cell transplantation. The assay was immunoSEQ multiplex PCR, and TCRdb's table has in-frame clones only and misses some. The repertoire holds fewer than 30,000 clones, with 70% to 75% as singletons. Germline V CDR1 and CDR2: SEHNR, FQNEAQ (reference sequence). The trim removed 5 bases at V and 6 bases at J, leaving 16 bases unmatched. The CDR3 contains 17 residues. The J gene is TRBJ2-1, the V gene TRBV7-9; 7 positions agree with TRBD2. The receptor was isolated from a female donor of 60 years or more with lung cancer. The sample was tissue from the ileum, taken at autopsy. CDR3 protein: CASSNAGGGFRTNEQFF. CDR3 bases: TGTGCCAGCAGCAATGCCGGGGGAGGGTTCCGGACCAATGAGCAGTTCTTC. Variable domain in full (rest from reference TRBV7-9 and TRBJ2-1): DTGVSQNPRHKITKRGQNVTFRCDPISEHNRLYWYRQTLGQGPEFLTYFQNEAQLEKSRLLSDRFSAERPKGSFSTLEIQRTEQGDSAMYLCASSNAGGGFRTNEQFFGPGTRLTVL.